This T cell receptor beta chain was sequenced during a study of cytomegalovirus exposure and HLA in healthy donors. As for the study in general: Membership in the Caucasian-associated ancestry cluster was found for 81% of almost 400 genotyped donors.

Healthy people donating bone marrow made up the donors. This clone was detected a few times. The antigen remains unidentified. Study results and caveats: After further analysis at a later stage, 16,951 TCR beta sequences were associated with HLA alleles at 0.05 false discovery rate.

The CDR3 is made up of 15 amino acids. Germline loops: CDR1 SNHLY, CDR2 FYNNEI. V shed 5 bases and J 2 bases; nucleotides not matched to a gene: 6. The PCR ran on 60 Vbeta and 13 Jbeta primers. Sequencing used immunoSEQ multiplex PCR; TCRdb keeps in-frame clones, though not all of them. This table has about 140,000 clones, about 74% appearing once. Material for sequencing was PBMCs. This receptor was obtained from a man younger than 45 in good health and CMV-seronegative. This chain connects TRBV2 to TRBJ1-5, with 7 bases fitting TRBD1. The CDR3 nucleotides read TGTGCCAGCAGTCCACAGGGGTTCCGCAATCAGCCCCAGCATTTT. The encoded protein is CASSPQGFRNQPQHF. The complete variable domain, with remaining parts taken from reference TRBV2 and TRBJ1-5, reads EPEVTQTPSHQVTQMGQEVILRCVPISNHLYFYWYRQILGQKVEFLVSFYNNEISEKSEIFDDQFSVERPDGSNFTLKIRSTKLEDSAMYFCASSPQGFRNQPQHFGDGTRLSIL.